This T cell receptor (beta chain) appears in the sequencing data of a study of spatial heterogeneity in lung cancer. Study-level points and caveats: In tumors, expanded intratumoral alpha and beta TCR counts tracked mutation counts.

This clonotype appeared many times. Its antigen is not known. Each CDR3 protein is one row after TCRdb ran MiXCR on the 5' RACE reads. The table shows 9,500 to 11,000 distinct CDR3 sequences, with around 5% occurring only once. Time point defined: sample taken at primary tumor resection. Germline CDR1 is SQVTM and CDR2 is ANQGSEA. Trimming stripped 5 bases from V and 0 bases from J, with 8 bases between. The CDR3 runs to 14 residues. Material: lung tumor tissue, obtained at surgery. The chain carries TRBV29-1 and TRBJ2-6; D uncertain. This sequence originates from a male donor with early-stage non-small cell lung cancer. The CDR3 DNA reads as TGCAGCGTTCAACAGAGCTCTGGGGCCAACGTCCTGACTTTC. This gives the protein CSVQQSSGANVLTF.